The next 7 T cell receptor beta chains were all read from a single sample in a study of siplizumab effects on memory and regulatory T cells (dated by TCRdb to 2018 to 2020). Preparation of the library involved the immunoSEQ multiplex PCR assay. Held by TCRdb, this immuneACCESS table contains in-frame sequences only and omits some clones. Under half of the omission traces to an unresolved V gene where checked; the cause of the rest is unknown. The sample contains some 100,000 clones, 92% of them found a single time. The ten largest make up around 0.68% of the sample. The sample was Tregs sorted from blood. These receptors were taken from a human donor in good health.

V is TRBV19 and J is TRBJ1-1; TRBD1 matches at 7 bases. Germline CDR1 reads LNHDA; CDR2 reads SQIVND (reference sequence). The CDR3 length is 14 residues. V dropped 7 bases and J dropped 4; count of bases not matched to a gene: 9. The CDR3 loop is CASKRDSLFTEAFF. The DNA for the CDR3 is TGTGCCAGTAAACGGGACAGTCTCTTCACTGAAGCTTTCTTT.

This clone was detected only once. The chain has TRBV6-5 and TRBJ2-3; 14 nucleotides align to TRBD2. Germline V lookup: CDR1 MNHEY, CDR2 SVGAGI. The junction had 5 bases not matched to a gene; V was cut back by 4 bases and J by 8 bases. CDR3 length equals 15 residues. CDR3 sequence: CASSSTTSGRATQYF. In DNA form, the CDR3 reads TGTGCCAGCAGTTCCACGACTAGCGGGAGGGCTACGCAGTATTTT.

Here the CDR3 reads CASTNNEQFF. CDR3 DNA sequence: TGTGCCAGCACGAACAATGAGCAGTTCTTC. This chain joins TRBV7-9 and TRBJ2-1; no definite D call. Germline lookup yields CDR1 SEHNR and CDR2 FQNEAQ (reference sequence). Trimming took 7 bases from V and 5 from J, leaving 3 bases between them. The CDR3 covers 10 residues.

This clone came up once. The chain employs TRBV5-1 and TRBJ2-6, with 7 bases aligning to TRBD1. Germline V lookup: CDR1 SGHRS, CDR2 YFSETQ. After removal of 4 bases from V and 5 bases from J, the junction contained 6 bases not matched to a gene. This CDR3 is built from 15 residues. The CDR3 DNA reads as TGCGCCAGCAGCACCACGGACAGGTGGGCCAACGTCCTGACTTTC. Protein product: CASSTTDRWANVLTF.

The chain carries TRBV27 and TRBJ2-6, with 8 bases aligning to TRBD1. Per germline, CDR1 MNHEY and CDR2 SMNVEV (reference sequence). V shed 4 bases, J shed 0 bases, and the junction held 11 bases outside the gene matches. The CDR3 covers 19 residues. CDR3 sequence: CASSSSFGQGVSGANVLTF. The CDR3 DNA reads TGTGCCAGCAGTTCCTCCTTCGGACAGGGAGTCTCTGGGGCCAACGTCCTGACTTTC.

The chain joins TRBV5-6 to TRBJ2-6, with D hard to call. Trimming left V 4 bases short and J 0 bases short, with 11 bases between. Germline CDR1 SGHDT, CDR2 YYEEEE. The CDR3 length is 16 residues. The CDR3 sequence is CASSPTVLSGANVLTF. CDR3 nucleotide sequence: TGTGCCAGCAGCCCGACTGTCCTCTCTGGGGCCAACGTCCTGACTTTC.

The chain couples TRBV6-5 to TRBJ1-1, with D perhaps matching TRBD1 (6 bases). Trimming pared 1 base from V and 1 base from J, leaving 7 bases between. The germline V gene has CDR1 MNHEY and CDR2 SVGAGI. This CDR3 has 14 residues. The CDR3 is CASSYLQGNTEAFF. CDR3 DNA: TGTGCCAGCAGTTACTTACAGGGGAACACTGAAGCTTTCTTT.